This is a list of T cell receptor beta chains from one sample in a study of T cell repertoires in cytomegalovirus infection. MiXCR, applied by TCRdb to the reads, yields one record per CDR3 protein. The repertoire consists of around 740,000 distinct CDR3 sequences, with approximately 34% occurring once and the leading ten covering roughly 2.8%. The sequenced material came from PBMCs. These receptors were obtained from a human donor in good health (CMV status not recorded). Some clones in this sample may be carry-over from other donors' samples. CDR3s include the opening cysteine and the closing phenylalanine or tryptophan. Each record gives: clone size, CDR3 length, D gene, J gene, V gene, CDR3 protein, CDR3 DNA. A D gene is named only where the DNA matches it firmly. For some rows the clone size is stated as once, few or many, or as a class when expanded; others skip it.

abundance: -; len: 14; d_gene: -; j_gene: TRBJ2-1; v_gene: TRBV28; CDR3aa: CASSVVNSYNEQFF; CDR3nt: TGTGCCAGCAGTGTAGTGAACTCCTACAATGAGCAGTTCTTC
abundance: few; len: 15; d_gene: TRBD2; j_gene: TRBJ2-5; v_gene: TRBV7-6; CDR3aa: CASSPLAGGQETQYF; CDR3nt: TGTGCCAGCAGCCCCCTAGCGGGGGGCCAAGAGACCCAGTACTTC
abundance: many; len: 15; d_gene: -; j_gene: TRBJ1-1; v_gene: TRBV7-9; CDR3aa: CASSLGKAFATEAFF; CDR3nt: TGTGCCAGCAGCTTAGGAAAGGCATTCGCCACTGAAGCTTTCTTT
abundance: few; len: 15; d_gene: -; j_gene: TRBJ2-7; v_gene: TRBV7-2; CDR3aa: CASSLRSRQLYEQYF; CDR3nt: TGTGCCAGCAGCTTACGTTCGAGACAGCTATACGAGCAGTACTTC
abundance: -; len: 14; d_gene: -; j_gene: TRBJ2-5; v_gene: TRBV15; CDR3aa: CATSRDGRVETQYF; CDR3nt: TGTGCCACCAGCAGAGATGGCAGGGTGGAGACCCAGTACTTC
abundance: once; len: 15; d_gene: -; j_gene: TRBJ1-5; v_gene: TRBV3-1; CDR3aa: CASSQGGGVNQPQHF; CDR3nt: TGTGCCAGCAGCCAGGGCGGGGGGGTCAATCAGCCCCAGCATTTT
abundance: -; len: 12; d_gene: TRBD1; j_gene: TRBJ1-2; v_gene: TRBV20-1; CDR3aa: CSVRQGAYGYTF; CDR3nt: TGCAGTGTCAGACAGGGTGCCTATGGCTACACCTTC
abundance: -; len: 13; d_gene: -; j_gene: TRBJ2-5; v_gene: TRBV6-8; CDR3aa: CARSWDKWETQYF; CDR3nt: TGTGCCAGAAGCTGGGACAAATGGGAGACCCAGTACTTC
abundance: many; len: 14; d_gene: -; j_gene: TRBJ2-1; v_gene: TRBV7-2; CDR3aa: CASSLDRLGWAQFF; CDR3nt: TGTGCCAGCAGCTTAGATAGGTTGGGTTGGGCGCAGTTCTTC
abundance: many; len: 15; d_gene: -; j_gene: TRBJ2-3; v_gene: TRBV7-2; CDR3aa: CASSLGQGPTDTQYF; CDR3nt: TGTGCCAGCAGCTTAGGTCAGGGGCCAACAGATACGCAGTATTTT
abundance: -; len: 14; d_gene: -; j_gene: TRBJ1-2; v_gene: TRBV28; CDR3aa: CASSDPGQYYGYTF; CDR3nt: TGTGCCAGCAGCGACCCTGGACAGTACTATGGCTACACCTTC
abundance: once; len: 14; d_gene: -; j_gene: TRBJ1-2; v_gene: TRBV16; CDR3aa: CASSQSTGWNGYTF; CDR3nt: TGTGCCAGCAGCCAATCTACAGGGTGGAATGGCTACACCTTC
abundance: -; len: 15; d_gene: -; j_gene: TRBJ2-2; v_gene: TRBV19; CDR3aa: CASSTRTLHTGELFF; CDR3nt: TGTGCCAGTAGTACGCGGACTCTACACACCGGGGAGCTGTTTTTT
abundance: -; len: 17; d_gene: -; j_gene: TRBJ1-6; v_gene: TRBV4-2; CDR3aa: CASSLIGEPAGGSPLHF; CDR3nt: TGTGCCAGCAGCCTCATTGGGGAGCCCGCCGGGGGCTCACCCCTCCACTTT
abundance: many; len: 17; d_gene: -; j_gene: TRBJ1-5; v_gene: TRBV7-8; CDR3aa: CASSLPPQTGRGQPQHF; CDR3nt: TGTGCCAGCAGCCTACCCCCACAAACAGGGAGGGGGCAGCCCCAGCATTTT
abundance: few; len: 15; d_gene: TRBD1; j_gene: TRBJ1-1; v_gene: TRBV5-1; CDR3aa: CASSFQTGTNTEAFF; CDR3nt: TGCGCCAGCAGCTTCCAGACAGGGACGAACACTGAAGCTTTCTTT
abundance: -; len: 12; d_gene: TRBD2; j_gene: TRBJ2-3; v_gene: TRBV6-1; CDR3aa: CATISGTDTQYF; CDR3nt: TGTGCCACCATTAGCGGGACAGATACGCAGTATTTT
abundance: -; len: 17; d_gene: -; j_gene: TRBJ1-2; v_gene: TRBV14; CDR3aa: CASSQVLGAHTTYGYTF; CDR3nt: TGTGCCAGCAGCCAAGTGCTAGGGGCCCATACTACCTATGGCTACACCTTC
abundance: -; len: 16; d_gene: -; j_gene: TRBJ1-1; v_gene: TRBV10-3; CDR3aa: CAISESNRRGDTEAFF; CDR3nt: TGTGCCATCAGTGAGTCAAATCGGAGAGGGGACACTGAAGCTTTCTTT
abundance: -; len: 11; d_gene: -; j_gene: TRBJ2-2; v_gene: TRBV28; CDR3aa: CASPRTGELFF; CDR3nt: TGTGCCAGCCCCCGGACCGGGGAGCTGTTTTTT
abundance: -; len: 17; d_gene: -; j_gene: TRBJ2-2; v_gene: TRBV24-1; CDR3aa: CATSDPTAESRTGELFF; CDR3nt: TGTGCCACCAGTGATCCCACAGCGGAGTCGAGGACCGGGGAGCTGTTTTTT
abundance: -; len: 16; d_gene: -; j_gene: TRBJ2-2; v_gene: TRBV7-9; CDR3aa: CASSPTPGGTTGELFF; CDR3nt: TGTGCCAGCAGCCCAACCCCCGGGGGAACCACCGGGGAGCTGTTTTTT
abundance: many; len: 16; d_gene: TRBD2; j_gene: TRBJ2-1; v_gene: TRBV7-2; CDR3aa: CASSFGGLAGGGEQFF; CDR3nt: TGTGCCAGCAGCTTCGGGGGACTAGCGGGAGGGGGCGAGCAGTTCTTC
abundance: -; len: 13; d_gene: -; j_gene: TRBJ2-7; v_gene: TRBV2; CDR3aa: CATLPGLSYEQYF; CDR3nt: TGTGCCACCTTACCCGGACTGAGCTACGAGCAGTACTTC